This T cell receptor beta chain came from a study of tumor-infiltrating lymphocytes in primary liver carcinoma. About this clonotype itself: A much more abundant neighbour one base away suggests this may be a read error.

Co-extraction of both nucleic acids (RNA and DNA) used about 20-33 mg of unsorted bulk tissue. Production of TCR beta cDNA used 500 ng total RNA together with a constant-region primer. The TCR beta library was amplified through three nested multiplex PCR rounds in a modified ARM-PCR procedure. Primers for the first two PCR rounds were TRBV1-TRBV30 forward primers and a C-beta reverse primer (around 10 cycles per round). TCRdb reprocessed the multiplex PCR reads via MiXCR and lists one record per CDR3 protein. This repertoire shows approximately 110,000 distinct CDR3 sequences, 60% to 75% found once; its top ten account for about 8%. CDR3 size: 12 residues. The germline V gene has CDR1 GTSNPN and CDR2 SVGIG (reference sequence).

The receptor was derived from a woman aged 60-75 years with primary liver carcinoma and hepatitis B virus infection. Sequencing input: liver tumor tissue from sampling region 3. Subset given: tumor region T3, left-lateral pole. The chain links TRBV30 to TRBJ2-7, with D tentatively TRBD1 (5 bases). CDR3 sequence (DNA): TGTGCCTGCAGTGACAGAGCCTACGAGCAGTACTTC. Translated: CACSDRAYEQYF.